Sequencing of this TCR beta chain was carried out in a study of blood T cells in healthy people across ages. Regarding this clonotype: Its antigen is unknown.

The V end lost 5 bases, the J end lost 2 bases, and 19 bases lay between the germline ends. The CDR3 sequence is 16 residues long. Per the germline V gene, CDR1 is MNHEY and CDR2 is SVGEGT. It was with a sample-barcoded 5' primer and a J-beta primer mix that a second PCR of roughly 7 to 12 cycles was run. All samples yielded 2.5 million or more CDR3-containing paired-end reads. TCRdb recomputed calls from the 5' RACE reads with MiXCR, one row per CDR3 protein. The sample includes fewer than 2,000,000 distinct CDR3 sequences, 39% of them seen just once. Study-level results: Possibly confounding the expanded clonotype changes was the fact that donor CMV status was unknown.

The source is a human donor in good health. The sequencing input was blood. The chain recombines TRBV6-2 or TRBV6-3 with TRBJ2-7; D may match TRBD1 or TRBD2 (6 bases each). CDR3 nucleotides: TGTGCCAGCAGTCCCGGGGCGGGACACCAAACCTACGAGCAGTACTTC. This sequence encodes CASSPGAGHQTYEQYF.